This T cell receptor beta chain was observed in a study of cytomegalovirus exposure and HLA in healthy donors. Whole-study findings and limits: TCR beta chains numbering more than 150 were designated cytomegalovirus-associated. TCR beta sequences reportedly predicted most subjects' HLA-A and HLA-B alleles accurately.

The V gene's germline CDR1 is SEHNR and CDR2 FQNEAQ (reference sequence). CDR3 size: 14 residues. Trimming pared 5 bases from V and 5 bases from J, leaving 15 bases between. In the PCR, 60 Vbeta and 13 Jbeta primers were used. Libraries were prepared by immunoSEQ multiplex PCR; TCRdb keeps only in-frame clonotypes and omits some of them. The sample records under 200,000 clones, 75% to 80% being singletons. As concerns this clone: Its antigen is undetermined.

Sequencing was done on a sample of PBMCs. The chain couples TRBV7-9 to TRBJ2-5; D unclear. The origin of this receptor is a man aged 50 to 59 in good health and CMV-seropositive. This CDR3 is CASSTKAVGETQYF. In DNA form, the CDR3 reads TGTGCCAGCAGCACAAAGGCGGTTGGGGAGACCCAGTACTTC.